The 25 T cell receptor beta chains given below trace back to one sample, sequenced in a study of blood T cell repertoires in COVID-19. Some clones are missing from TCRdb's copy, which holds only in-frame ones; the method was immunoSEQ multiplex PCR. The table includes 200,000 to 250,000 clones, roughly 84% detected once. Sequencing used PBMCs or T cells enriched from blood (not recorded which). These receptors were obtained from a woman aged 40-49 years who had recovered from COVID-19.

This clone was found once. The rearrangement joins TRBV12-3 or TRBV12-4 to TRBJ2-3; a possible D gene is TRBD2 (6 bases). With 6 bases removed from V and 6 bases from J, the gap between germline ends came to 10 bases. This CDR3 comprises 12 residues. The CDR3 DNA is TGTGCCAGCAGGACTAGTTCGGATACGCAGTATTTT. Its protein is CASRTSSDTQYF.

The V and J genes are TRBV29-1 and TRBJ2-1; D unclear. Trimming stripped 8 bases from V and 2 bases from J, with 13 bases between. The CDR3 is 13 residues long. In germline, CDR1 is SQVTM, CDR2 ANQGSEA. The CDR3 nucleotides are TGCAGCAAAACACAGAGTACCTACAATGAGCAGTTCTTC. Translating gives CSKTQSTYNEQFF.

The chain carries TRBV6-5 and TRBJ2-7; 10 bases are shared with TRBD1. Trimming removed 4 bases from V and 3 bases from J; junction bases left unmatched: 0. The CDR3 contains 13 residues. Germline-derived CDR1 and CDR2 are MNHEY and SVGAGI. DNA of the CDR3: TGTGCCAGCAGTTGGGACAGGGGCTACGAGCAGTACGTC. It encodes CASSWDRGYEQYV.

The rearrangement uses TRBV5-4 and TRBJ2-3, with D perhaps TRBD1 (6 bases). Trimming removed 2 bases from V and 5 bases from J, with 9 bases in between. Germline V CDR1 and CDR2: SGHNT, YYREEE (reference sequence). The CDR3 is 13 amino acids. In DNA, the CDR3 is TGTGCCAGCAGCTTTCAGGGGAGAGATACGCAGTATTTT. It encodes CASSFQGRDTQYF.

The gene calls are TRBV6-1 and TRBJ1-6, with D possibly TRBD1 on 5 matching bases. Germline V gives CDR1 MNHNS, CDR2 SASEGT. The V and J ends lost 2 bases and 9 bases respectively, with 11 bases between them. This CDR3 has 14 amino acids. CDR3 in DNA: TGTGCCAGCAGTGAATCCAGGGTGATTTCACCCCTCCACTTT. It encodes CASSESRVISPLHF.

The chain recombines TRBV6-5 with TRBJ1-2; D ambiguous. V lost 0 bases and J lost 8, with 13 bases in between. CDR3 size: 14 residues. Germline CDR1 reads MNHEY; CDR2 reads SVGAGI. CDR3 in amino acids: CASSYSPWSGGYTF. As DNA, the CDR3 is TGTGCCAGCAGTTACTCTCCCTGGAGTGGCGGCTACACCTTC.

V gene TRBV28 combines with J gene TRBJ1-1, with D possibly TRBD1 on 6 matching bases. Trimming took off 7 bases at V and 1 base at J, with 13 bases between the two ends. From germline, CDR1 is MDHEN and CDR2 SYDVKM. The CDR3 loop spans 14 amino acids. CDR3 sequence: CASISDSRNTEAFF. The CDR3 region has the DNA TGTGCCAGCATCTCGGACAGCAGGAACACTGAAGCTTTCTTT.

The gene calls are TRBV30 and TRBJ2-1; 7 nucleotides agree with TRBD2. CDR1 GTSNPN and CDR2 SVGIG come from the germline V gene (reference sequence). This CDR3 has 16 amino acids. The V segment lost 5 bases and the J segment 0 bases; nucleotides outside the gene matches: 10. The DNA for the CDR3 is TGTGCCTGGGGATATTGGCGGGGGAGCTCCTACAATGAGCAGTTCTTC. Translation gives CAWGYWRGSSYNEQFF.

The gene calls are TRBV5-1 and TRBJ1-1; TRBD1 matches at 8 bases. The CDR3 sequence is 13 residues long. Germline V gives CDR1 SGHRS, CDR2 YFSETQ. The V segment lost 7 bases and the J segment 5 bases; nucleotides outside the gene matches: 7. The chain's CDR3 is CASGNQGATEAFF. The CDR3 nucleotides are TGCGCCAGCGGAAACCAGGGGGCAACTGAAGCTTTCTTT.

The chain recombines TRBV10-3 with TRBJ2-2, with 7 bases identical to TRBD1. This CDR3 spans 15 amino acids. V trimming: 2 bases; J trimming: 3 bases; junction bases outside the gene matches: 3. The V gene's germline CDR1 is ENHRY and CDR2 SYGVKD. CDR3 nucleotides: TGTGCCATCAGTGAGCGACAGGGAGACACCGGGGAGCTGTTTTTT. Translating gives CAISERQGDTGELFF.

The chain recombines TRBV11-2 with TRBJ2-1; 11 nucleotides align to TRBD2. The CDR3 has 16 amino acids. CDR1 is SGHAT and CDR2 is FQNNGV in the germline V gene. The trim removed 4 bases at V and 11 bases at J, leaving 13 bases unmatched. The CDR3 DNA follows: TGTGCCAGCAGCTCCCTCCGACTAGCGGGGCCCTCCCAGCAGTTCTTC. This codes for CASSSLRLAGPSQQFF.

The V call is TRBV6-6, the J call TRBJ2-6; 8 bases map to TRBD1. V shed 5 bases, J shed 0 bases, and the junction held 9 bases outside the gene matches. CDR1 and CDR2 from the germline V gene are MNHNY and SVGAGI (reference sequence). The CDR3 is 18 amino acids. The CDR3 DNA follows: TGTGCCAGCAGTCGACAGGGGATATCCTCCTCTGGGGCCAACGTCCTGACTTTC. Translation: CASSRQGISSSGANVLTF.

The chain joins TRBV18 to TRBJ1-3; the D gene is possibly TRBD1 (6 bases). The V gene's germline CDR1 is KGHSH and CDR2 LQKENI. The V and J ends lost 3 bases and 0 bases respectively, with 18 bases between them. The CDR3 loop spans 18 amino acids. The CDR3 bases are TGTGCCAGCTCACCGATCTCAGGGGCCCGTACCTCTGGAAACACCATATATTTT. Protein: CASSPISGARTSGNTIYF.

This clone was detected a few times. V gene TRBV5-6 combines with J gene TRBJ2-5, with 10 bases lining up with TRBD2. The V gene's germline CDR1 is SGHDT and CDR2 YYEEEE. Trimming removed 0 bases from V and 3 bases from J; junction bases left unmatched: 8. CDR3 length: 17 amino acids. This CDR3 is CASSLVAGTSAKETQYF. CDR3 sequence (DNA): TGTGCCAGCAGCTTGGTGGCCGGGACTAGCGCTAAAGAGACCCAGTACTTC.

This clone was seen just once. The chain links TRBV5-4 to TRBJ2-1, with 9 bases that match TRBD2. Per the germline V gene, CDR1 is SGHNT and CDR2 is YYREEE (reference sequence). With V trimmed by 0 bases and J by 5 bases, 0 bases remained unmatched. This CDR3 is 14 amino acids long. CDR3 nucleotide sequence: TGTGCCAGCAGCTTGGGACTAGCGGACAATGAGCAGTTCTTC. Residues: CASSLGLADNEQFF.

The genes are TRBV9 and TRBJ2-2; 12 bases line up with TRBD2. The junction had 5 bases not matched to a gene; V was cut back by 0 bases and J by 5 bases. This CDR3 has 17 amino acids. Germline V lookup: CDR1 SGDLS, CDR2 YYNGEE. The CDR3 coding sequence is TGTGCCAGCAGCGTAGGACTAGCGGGAGTACGGACCGGGGAGCTGTTTTTT. It is translated as CASSVGLAGVRTGELFF.

As for this clone: Other DNA sequences in the same sample also yield this CDR3. The J gene is TRBJ2-1, the V gene TRBV9; 9 bases line up with TRBD2. V lost 2 bases, J lost 0 bases, and 0 bases stayed unmatched. Looked up from germline, CDR1 is SGDLS and CDR2 is YYNGEE. This CDR3 contains 15 residues. The CDR3 reads CASSVSGSSYNEQFF. CDR3 coding DNA: TGTGCCAGCAGCGTTAGCGGGAGCTCCTACAATGAGCAGTTCTTC.

The J gene is TRBJ1-1, the V gene TRBV5-1, with D perhaps matching TRBD1 (5 bases). Germline V CDR1 and CDR2: SGHRS, YFSETQ. The CDR3 runs 14 residues. V dropped 0 bases and J dropped 5 bases, with 11 bases sitting between them. The CDR3 loop reads CASSLGRVRTEAFF. The CDR3 DNA reads TGCGCCAGCAGCTTGGGCAGGGTGAGGACTGAAGCTTTCTTT. Full variable domain (rest looked up from reference TRBV5-1 and TRBJ1-1): KAGVTQTPRYLIKTRGQQVTLSCSPISGHRSVSWYQQTPGQGLQFLFEYFSETQRNKGNFPGRFSGRQFSNSRSEMNVSTLELGDSALYLCASSLGRVRTEAFFGQGTRLTVV.

The gene calls are TRBV3-1 (or the pseudogene TRBV3-2) and TRBJ2-7; 9 nucleotides match TRBD2. Trimming cost V 2 bases and J 7 bases; bases outside gene matches: 9. The CDR3 length is 15 residues. Germline assignment: CDR1 LGHDT and CDR2 YNNKEL (reference sequence). CDR3 nucleotide sequence: TGTGCCAGCAGCCAAAATCTAGCGGGGTCAGGAGAGCAGTACTTC. This codes for CASSQNLAGSGEQYF.

This rearrangement joins TRBV6-2 or TRBV6-3 to TRBJ2-1, with TRBD1 as a possible D gene (6 bases). Germline loops: CDR1 MNHEY, CDR2 SVGEGT. Trimming cost V 5 bases and J 10 bases, with 18 bases left between them. The CDR3 has 14 residues. The CDR3 nucleotides are TGTGCCAGCAGTGCCGGGACATGGATATCCGAGCAGTTCTTC. Translated, it gives CASSAGTWISEQFF.

This chain links TRBV7-2 with TRBJ1-3; D is unclear. This CDR3 is 15 amino acids long. The germline gives CDR1 SGHTA, CDR2 FQGNSA. V was cut by 1 base and J by 4 bases, with 11 bases left in between. CDR3 residues: CASSLEAVIGNTIYF. The DNA of the CDR3 is TGTGCCAGCAGCTTAGAGGCGGTAATCGGAAACACCATATATTTT.

This clone was recorded only once. This chain connects TRBV12-3 or TRBV12-4 to TRBJ2-3, with 7 nucleotides matching TRBD1. V lost 11 bases and J lost 6; bases outside the gene matches: 2. The CDR3 length is 10 residues. CDR3 in DNA: TGTGCCTCCAGGGGGGATACGCAGTATTTT. This translates into CASRGDTQYF.

The rearrangement joins TRBV28 to TRBJ1-2; 9 bases align to TRBD1. V shed 8 bases, J shed 5 bases, and the junction held 9 bases outside the gene matches. CDR1 is MDHEN, CDR2 SYDVKM, per germline. The CDR3 is 14 amino acids. DNA for the CDR3: TGTGCCAGCGGATCTCCGGGACAGGGATATGGCTACACCTTC. This gives the protein CASGSPGQGYGYTF.

A remark on this clone: The sample carries other DNA sequences with the same CDR3. The V and J genes are TRBV3-1 (or the pseudogene TRBV3-2) and TRBJ1-5; tentative D call: TRBD1 (5 bases). Trimming took off 0 bases at V and 5 bases at J, with 5 bases between the two ends. This CDR3 is built from 13 residues. Per the germline V gene, CDR1 is LGHDT and CDR2 is YNNKEL (reference sequence). CDR3 in DNA: TGTGCCAGCAGCCAAGACAGGGATCAGCCCCAGCATTTT. Translated, it gives CASSQDRDQPQHF.

The sample holds one count of this clone. The chain couples TRBV5-8 to TRBJ2-3; 7 positions agree with TRBD1. The germline V gene has CDR1 SGHTS and CDR2 YDEGEE. The CDR3 is 16 amino acids. Trimming at V came to 3 bases and at J to 4 bases, leaving 11 bases not matched to a gene. The CDR3 sequence is CASSWDQDRRADTQYF. The CDR3, as DNA: TGTGCCAGCAGCTGGGACCAGGACAGGAGAGCAGATACGCAGTATTTT.